This TCR beta chain was recovered during a study of blood T cell repertoires in COVID-19. Original processing notes: How many nucleated cells were present was estimated from reference gene primer amplification. The method was immunoSEQ multiplex PCR; TCRdb's version includes in-frame clones alone and lacks a portion of them. The V and J calls and clone size were taken over from that table, and D and trimming were inferred from the DNA. The sample includes approximately 280,000 clones, over 75% of them seen just once. The CDR3 spans 15 residues. Per germline, CDR1 WSHSY and CDR2 SAAADI. V gave up 6 bases and J gave up 5 bases; unmatched junction bases: 4.

This receptor was identified in a woman aged 70-85 years with acute or convalescent COVID-19. The rearrangement joins TRBV10-2 to TRBJ2-5, with TRBD2 matching over 15 bases. The sample comprised peripheral blood. In DNA form, the CDR3 reads TGCGCCAGCAGGGGGACTAGCGGGGGGCCGGAGACCCAGTACTTC. As protein: CASRGTSGGPETQYF.